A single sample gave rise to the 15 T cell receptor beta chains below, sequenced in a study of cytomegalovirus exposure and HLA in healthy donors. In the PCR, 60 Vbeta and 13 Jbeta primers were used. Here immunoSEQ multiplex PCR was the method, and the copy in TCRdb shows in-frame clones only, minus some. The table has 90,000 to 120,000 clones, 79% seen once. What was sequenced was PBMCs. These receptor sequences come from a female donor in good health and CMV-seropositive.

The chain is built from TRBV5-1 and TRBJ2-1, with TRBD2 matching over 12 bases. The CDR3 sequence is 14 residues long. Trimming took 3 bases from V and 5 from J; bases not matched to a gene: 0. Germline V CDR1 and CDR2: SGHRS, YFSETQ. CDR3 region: CASSWTSGDNEQFF. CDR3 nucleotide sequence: TGCGCCAGCAGCTGGACTAGCGGGGACAATGAGCAGTTCTTC.

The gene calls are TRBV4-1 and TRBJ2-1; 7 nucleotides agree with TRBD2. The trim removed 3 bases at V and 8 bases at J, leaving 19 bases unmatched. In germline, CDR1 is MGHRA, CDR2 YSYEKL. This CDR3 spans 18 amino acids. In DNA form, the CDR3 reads TGCGCCAGCAGCCATCGTTTTAGCGGGCCGGCGGGGGAAGATGAGCAGTTCTTC. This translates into CASSHRFSGPAGEDEQFF.

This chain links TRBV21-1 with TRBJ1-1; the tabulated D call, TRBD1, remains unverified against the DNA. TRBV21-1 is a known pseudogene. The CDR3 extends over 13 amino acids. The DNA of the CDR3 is TGTGCCAGCAGCAAAGGGGGCGAAACTGAAGCTTTCTTT. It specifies CASSKGGETEAFF.

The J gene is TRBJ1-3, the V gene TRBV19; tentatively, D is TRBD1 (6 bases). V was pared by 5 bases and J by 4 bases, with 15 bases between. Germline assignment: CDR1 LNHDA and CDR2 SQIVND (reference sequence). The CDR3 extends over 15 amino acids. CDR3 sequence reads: CASSVGRDKGNTIYF. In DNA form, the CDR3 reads TGTGCCAGTAGTGTAGGCCGGGACAAGGGAAACACCATATATTTT. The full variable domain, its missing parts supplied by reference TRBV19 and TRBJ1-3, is DGGITQSPKYLFRKEGQNVTLSCEQNLNHDAMYWYRQDPGQGLRLIYYSQIVNDFQKGDIAEGYSVSREKKESFPLTVTSAQKNPTAFYLCASSVGRDKGNTIYFGEGSWLTVV.

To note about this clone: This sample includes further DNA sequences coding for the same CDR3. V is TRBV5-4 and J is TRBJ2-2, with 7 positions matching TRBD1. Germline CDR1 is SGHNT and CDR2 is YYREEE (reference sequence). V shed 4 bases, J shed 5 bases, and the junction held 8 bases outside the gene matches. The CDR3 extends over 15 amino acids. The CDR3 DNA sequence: TGTGCCAGCAGCGTGCCGGGACAGCGAACCGGGGAGCTGTTTTTT. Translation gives CASSVPGQRTGELFF.

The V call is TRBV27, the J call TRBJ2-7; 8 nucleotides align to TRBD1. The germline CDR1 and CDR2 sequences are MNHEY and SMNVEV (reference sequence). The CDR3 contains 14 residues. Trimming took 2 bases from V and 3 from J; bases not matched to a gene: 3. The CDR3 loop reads CASSLRGQVYEQYF. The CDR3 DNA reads TGTGCCAGCAGTTTACGGGGACAGGTCTACGAGCAGTACTTC.

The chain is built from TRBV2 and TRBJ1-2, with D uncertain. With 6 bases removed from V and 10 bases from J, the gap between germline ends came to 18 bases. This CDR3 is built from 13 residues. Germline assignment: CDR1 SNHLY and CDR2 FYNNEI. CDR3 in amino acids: CASRLGLPGTYTF. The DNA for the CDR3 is TGTGCCAGCAGGCTCGGACTACCCGGTACCTACACCTTC. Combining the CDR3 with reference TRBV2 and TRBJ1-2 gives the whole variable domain EPEVTQTPSHQVTQMGQEVILRCVPISNHLYFYWYRQILGQKVEFLVSFYNNEISEKSEIFDDQFSVERPDGSNFTLKIRSTKLEDSAMYFCASRLGLPGTYTFGSGTRLTVV.

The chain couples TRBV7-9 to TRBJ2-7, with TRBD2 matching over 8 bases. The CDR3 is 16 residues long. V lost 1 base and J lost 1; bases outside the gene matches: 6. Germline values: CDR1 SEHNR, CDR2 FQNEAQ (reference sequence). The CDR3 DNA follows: TGTGCCAGCAGCTTAGATGTAGCGGGGAGATCCTACGAGCAGTACTTC. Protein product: CASSLDVAGRSYEQYF.

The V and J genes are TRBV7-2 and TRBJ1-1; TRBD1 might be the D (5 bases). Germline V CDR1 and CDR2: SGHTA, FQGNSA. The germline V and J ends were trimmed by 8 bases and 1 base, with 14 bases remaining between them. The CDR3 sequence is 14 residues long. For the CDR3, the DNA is TGTGCCAGCGGAATACAAACAGGGAACACTGAAGCTTTCTTT. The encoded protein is CASGIQTGNTEAFF.

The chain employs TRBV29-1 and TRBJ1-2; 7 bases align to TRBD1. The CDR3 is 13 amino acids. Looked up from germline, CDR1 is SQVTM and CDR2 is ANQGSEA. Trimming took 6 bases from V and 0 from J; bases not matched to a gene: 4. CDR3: CSVRQGSNYGYTF. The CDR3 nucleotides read TGCAGCGTGAGACAGGGCTCTAACTATGGCTACACCTTC.

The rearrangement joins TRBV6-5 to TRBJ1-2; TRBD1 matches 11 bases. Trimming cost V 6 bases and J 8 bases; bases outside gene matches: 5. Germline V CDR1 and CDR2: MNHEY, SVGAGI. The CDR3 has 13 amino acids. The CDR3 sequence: CASRTDRGLGYTF. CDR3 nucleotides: TGTGCCAGCAGAACGGACAGGGGGCTAGGCTACACCTTC.

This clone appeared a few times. CDR3 amino acids: CASSLAVGAGPAEQYF. DNA for the CDR3: TGCGCCAGCAGCTTGGCGGTGGGGGCAGGACCGGCCGAGCAGTACTTC. The rearrangement uses TRBV5-1 and TRBJ2-7; TRBD1 might be the D (6 bases). V was trimmed by 0 bases and J by 6 bases, leaving 19 bases between them. Germline loops: CDR1 SGHRS, CDR2 YFSETQ. CDR3 length equals 16 residues.

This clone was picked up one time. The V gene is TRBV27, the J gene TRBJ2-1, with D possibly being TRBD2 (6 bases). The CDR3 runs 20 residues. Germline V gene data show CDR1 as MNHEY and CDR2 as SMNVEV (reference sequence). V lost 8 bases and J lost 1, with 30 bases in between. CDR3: CASPLRIRPDVGGSYNEQFF. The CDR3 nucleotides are TGTGCCAGCCCCCTCAGGATCCGCCCAGACGTTGGAGGGTCCTACAATGAGCAGTTCTTC.

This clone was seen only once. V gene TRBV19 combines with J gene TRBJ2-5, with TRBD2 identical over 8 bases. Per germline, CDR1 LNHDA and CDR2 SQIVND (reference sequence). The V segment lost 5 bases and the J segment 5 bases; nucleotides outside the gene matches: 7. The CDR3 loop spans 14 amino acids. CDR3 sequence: CASSSGLGPETQYF. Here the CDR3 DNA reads TGTGCCAGTAGTTCGGGACTAGGACCGGAGACCCAGTACTTC.

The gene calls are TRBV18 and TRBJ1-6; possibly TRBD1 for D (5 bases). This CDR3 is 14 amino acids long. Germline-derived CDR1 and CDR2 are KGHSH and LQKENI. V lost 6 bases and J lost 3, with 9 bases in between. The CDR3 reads CASSIDSYNSPLHF. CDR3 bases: TGTGCCAGCTCCATAGACAGCTATAATTCACCCCTCCACTTT.